This T cell receptor (beta chain) was sequenced for a study of tumor-infiltrating lymphocytes in primary liver carcinoma. On the study more broadly: The study enrolled male and female patients aged 30 to 69 years. Sample counts of productive TCRbeta reads spanned roughly 3.5 to 8 million; these counts were similar across tissue types.

Without any cell sorting, 20-30 mg of bulk tissue yielded co-extracted RNA and DNA. Regarding this clonotype: The CDR3 end shows no conserved phenylalanine or tryptophan, and so a read error is likely.

Total RNA amounting to roughly 450 ng was the source from which TCR beta cDNA was made with a constant-region primer. Libraries of TCR beta came from three nested multiplex PCR rounds with slightly modified ARM-PCR. TRBV1-TRBV30 forward and Cbeta reverse primers drove the first two roughly 10-cycle rounds. TCRdb re-called the multiplex PCR reads with MiXCR, one entry per CDR3 protein. Among more than 90,000 distinct CDR3 sequences listed, around 73% were seen once. Germline V CDR1 and CDR2: SGHAT, FQNNGV. CDR3 length equals 15 residues. V lost 8 bases and J lost 2, with 18 bases in between. The chain couples TRBV11-2 to TRBJ1-2, with a weak D call TRBD1 (6 bases). The sequencing input was liver tumor tissue from sampling region 2. Subset denoted: tumor region T2, inferior pole. The receptor comes from a woman aged 60-70 years with primary liver carcinoma and hepatitis B virus infection. The CDR3 here is CASVLDPGANYGYTS. The CDR3 region has the DNA TGTGCCAGCGTCTTAGACCCAGGGGCCAACTATGGCTACACCTCC.